This TCR beta chain was identified in a study of blood T cells in healthy people across ages. In the study overall: Roughly one uniquely barcoded beta molecule per two T cells was captured. Points from the study as a whole: The diversity estimates, figures obtained from one million T cells, were considered underestimates. The fall in TCR beta diversity per million T cells was roughly linear with age.

Alongside a J-beta primer mix, a sample-barcoded 5' primer served in a second PCR lasting about 7 to 11 cycles. MiXCR, applied by TCRdb to the 5' RACE reads, yields one record per CDR3 protein. The sample lists 650,000 to 1,000,000 distinct CDR3 sequences, 30% to 45% occurring once. At least ten counts were recorded for this clonotype. The antigen is unknown. In terms of origin and age, donors were healthy Caucasian individuals from Russia aged about 6 to 90. Trimming cost V 5 bases and J 7 bases; bases outside gene matches: 4. The length of the CDR3 is 13 residues. The sequenced sample consisted of blood. This TCR was sampled from a young man in good health. The genes are TRBV12-3 or TRBV12-4 and TRBJ1-5; 8 bases align to TRBD1. CDR3 amino acids: CASSPGGLQPQHF. DNA of the CDR3: TGTGCCAGCAGTCCAGGGGGCCTCCAGCCCCAGCATTTT.